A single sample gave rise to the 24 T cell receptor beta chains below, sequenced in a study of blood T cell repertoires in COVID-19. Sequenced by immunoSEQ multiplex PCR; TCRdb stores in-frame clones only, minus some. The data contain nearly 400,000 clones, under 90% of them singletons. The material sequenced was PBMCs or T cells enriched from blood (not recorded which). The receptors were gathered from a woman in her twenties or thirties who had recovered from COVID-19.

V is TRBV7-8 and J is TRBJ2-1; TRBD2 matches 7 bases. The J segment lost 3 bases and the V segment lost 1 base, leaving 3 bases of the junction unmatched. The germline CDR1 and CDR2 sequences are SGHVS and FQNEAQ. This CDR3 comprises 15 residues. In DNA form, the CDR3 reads TGTGCCAGCAGCTTAGGAGCGGGGAACTACAATGAGCAGTTCTTC. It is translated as CASSLGAGNYNEQFF.

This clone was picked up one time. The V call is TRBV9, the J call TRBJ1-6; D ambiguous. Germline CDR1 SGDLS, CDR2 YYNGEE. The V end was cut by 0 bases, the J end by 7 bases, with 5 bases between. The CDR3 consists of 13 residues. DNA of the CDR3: TGTGCCAGCAGCGTAGCTACGAATTCACCCCTCCACTTT. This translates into CASSVATNSPLHF.

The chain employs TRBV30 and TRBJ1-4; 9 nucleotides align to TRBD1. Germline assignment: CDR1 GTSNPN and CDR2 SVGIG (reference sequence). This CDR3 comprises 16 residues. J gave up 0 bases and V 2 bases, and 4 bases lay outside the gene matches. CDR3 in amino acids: CAWSSQGAATNEKLFF. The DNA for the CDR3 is TGTGCCTGGAGTTCACAGGGGGCGGCAACTAATGAAAAACTGTTTTTT.

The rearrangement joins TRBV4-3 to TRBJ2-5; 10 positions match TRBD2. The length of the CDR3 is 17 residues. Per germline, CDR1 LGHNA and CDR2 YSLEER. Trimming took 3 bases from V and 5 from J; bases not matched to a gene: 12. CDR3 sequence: CASSQGTLAGAGETQYF. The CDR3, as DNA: TGCGCCAGCAGCCAGGGAACCCTAGCGGGGGCGGGGGAGACCCAGTACTTC.

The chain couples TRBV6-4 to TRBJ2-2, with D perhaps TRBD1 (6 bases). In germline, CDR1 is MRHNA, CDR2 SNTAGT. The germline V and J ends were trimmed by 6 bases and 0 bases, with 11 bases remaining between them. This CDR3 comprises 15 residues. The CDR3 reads CASRGDNTNTGELFF. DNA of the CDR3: TGTGCCAGCAGAGGGGACAACACGAACACCGGGGAGCTGTTTTTT.

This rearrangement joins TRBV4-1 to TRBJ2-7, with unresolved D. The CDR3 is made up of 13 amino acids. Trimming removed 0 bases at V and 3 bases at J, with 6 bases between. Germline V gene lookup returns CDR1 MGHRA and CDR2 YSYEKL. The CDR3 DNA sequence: TGCGCCAGCAGCCAAGAGGCTAGCTACGAGCAGTACTTC. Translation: CASSQEASYEQYF.

CDR3 in DNA: TGTGCCAGCATCCAACTCGGCACAGATACGCAGTATTTT. Its translation is CASIQLGTDTQYF. This rearrangement joins TRBV2 to TRBJ2-3; D is unclear. The CDR3 loop spans 13 amino acids. V was clipped by 7 bases and J by 1 base, with 9 bases between them. Germline CDR1 and CDR2: SNHLY and FYNNEI.

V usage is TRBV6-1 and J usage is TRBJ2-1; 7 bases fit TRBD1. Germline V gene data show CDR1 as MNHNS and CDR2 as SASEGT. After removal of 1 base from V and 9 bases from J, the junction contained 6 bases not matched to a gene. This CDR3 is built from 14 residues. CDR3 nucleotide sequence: TGTGCCAGCAGTGAAGGGCAGGGGGTAGGTGAGCAGTTCTTC. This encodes CASSEGQGVGEQFF.

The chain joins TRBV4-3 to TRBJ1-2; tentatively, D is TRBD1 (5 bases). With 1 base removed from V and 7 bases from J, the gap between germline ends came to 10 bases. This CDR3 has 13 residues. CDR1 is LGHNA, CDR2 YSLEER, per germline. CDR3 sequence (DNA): TGCGCCAGCAGCCAAGGTGCGGGGCTTGGCTACACCTTC. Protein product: CASSQGAGLGYTF.

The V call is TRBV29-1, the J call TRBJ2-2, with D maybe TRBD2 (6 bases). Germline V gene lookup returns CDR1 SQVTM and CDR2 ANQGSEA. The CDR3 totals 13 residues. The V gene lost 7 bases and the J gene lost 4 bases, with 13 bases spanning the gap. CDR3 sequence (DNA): TGCAGCGGAGGACTGGGAGGCACCGGGGAGCTGTTTTTT. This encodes CSGGLGGTGELFF.

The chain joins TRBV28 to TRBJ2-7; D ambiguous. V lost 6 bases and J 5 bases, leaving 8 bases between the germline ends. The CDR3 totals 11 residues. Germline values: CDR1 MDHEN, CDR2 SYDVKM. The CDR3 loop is CASRPTDEQYF. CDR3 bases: TGTGCCAGCAGGCCCACGGACGAGCAGTACTTC.

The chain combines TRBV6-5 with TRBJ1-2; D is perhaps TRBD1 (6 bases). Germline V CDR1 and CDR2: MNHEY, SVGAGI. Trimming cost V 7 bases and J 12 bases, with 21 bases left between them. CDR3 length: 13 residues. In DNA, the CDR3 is TGTGCCAGCAATCAACGAAGGACAGCAGGAAACACCTTC. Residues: CASNQRRTAGNTF.

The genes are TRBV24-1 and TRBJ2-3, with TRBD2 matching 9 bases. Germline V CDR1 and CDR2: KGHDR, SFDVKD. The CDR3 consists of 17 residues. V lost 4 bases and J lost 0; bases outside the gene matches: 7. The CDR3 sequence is CATSDLTSGPSTDTQYF. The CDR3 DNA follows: TGTGCCACCAGTGACCTGACTAGCGGCCCTAGCACAGATACGCAGTATTTT.

CDR3 region: CASSSHRGRTDTQYF. CDR3 sequence (DNA): TGTGCCAGCAGCTCCCACAGGGGGCGAACAGATACGCAGTATTTT. The rearrangement joins TRBV11-2 to TRBJ2-3, with TRBD1 identical over 9 bases. Germline assignment: CDR1 SGHAT and CDR2 FQNNGV. V shed 4 bases, J shed 3 bases, and the junction held 5 bases outside the gene matches. This CDR3 comprises 15 residues. The complete variable domain, with remaining parts taken from reference TRBV11-2 and TRBJ2-3, reads EAGVAQSPRYKIIEKRQSVAFWCNPISGHATLYWYQQILGQGPKLLIQFQNNGVVDDSQLPKDRFSAERLKGVDSTLKIQPAKLEDSAVYLCASSSHRGRTDTQYFGPGTRLTVL.

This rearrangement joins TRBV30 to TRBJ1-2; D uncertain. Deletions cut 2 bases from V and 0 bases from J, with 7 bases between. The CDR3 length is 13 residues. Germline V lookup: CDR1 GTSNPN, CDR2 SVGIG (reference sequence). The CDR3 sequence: CAWSLGTNYGYTF. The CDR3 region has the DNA TGTGCCTGGAGTCTCGGGACTAACTATGGCTACACCTTC.

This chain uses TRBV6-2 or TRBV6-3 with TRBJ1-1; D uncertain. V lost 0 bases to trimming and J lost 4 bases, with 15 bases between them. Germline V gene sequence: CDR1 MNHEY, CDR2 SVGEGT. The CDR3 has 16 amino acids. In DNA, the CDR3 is TGTGCCAGCAGTTACTCGAGGTCCCTTTTAGCCACTGAAGCTTTCTTT. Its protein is CASSYSRSLLATEAFF.

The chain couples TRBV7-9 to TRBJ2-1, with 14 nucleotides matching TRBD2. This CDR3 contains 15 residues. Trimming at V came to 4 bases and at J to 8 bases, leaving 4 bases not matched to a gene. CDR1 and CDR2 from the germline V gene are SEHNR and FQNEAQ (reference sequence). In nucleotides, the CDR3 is TGTGCCAGCAGCTCGGGACTAGCGGGGGTGGATGAGCAGTTCTTC. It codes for CASSSGLAGVDEQFF.

CDR3: CSVDRLNTEAFF. CDR3 sequence (DNA): TGCAGCGTTGACAGGCTGAACACTGAAGCTTTCTTT. The gene calls are TRBV29-1 and TRBJ1-1; D unresolved. V shed 3 bases and J shed 0 bases, with 5 bases lying between them. The CDR3 spans 12 residues. Germline values: CDR1 SQVTM, CDR2 ANQGSEA.

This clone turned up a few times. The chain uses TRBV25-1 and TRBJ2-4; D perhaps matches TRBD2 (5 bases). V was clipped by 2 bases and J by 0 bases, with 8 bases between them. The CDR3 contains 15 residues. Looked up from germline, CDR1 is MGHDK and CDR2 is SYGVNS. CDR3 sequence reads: CASSEHGLAKNIQYF. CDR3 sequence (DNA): TGTGCCAGCAGTGAACACGGACTAGCCAAAAACATTCAGTACTTC.

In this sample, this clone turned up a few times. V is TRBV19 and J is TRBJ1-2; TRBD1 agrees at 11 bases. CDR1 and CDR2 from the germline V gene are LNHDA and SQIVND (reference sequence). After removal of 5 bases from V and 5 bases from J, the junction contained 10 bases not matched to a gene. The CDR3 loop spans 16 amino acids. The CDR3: CASSSPRTGGGYGYTF. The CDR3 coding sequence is TGTGCCAGTAGTTCCCCACGGACAGGGGGCGGGTATGGCTACACCTTC. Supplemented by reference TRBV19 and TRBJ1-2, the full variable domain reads DGGITQSPKYLFRKEGQNVTLSCEQNLNHDAMYWYRQDPGQGLRLIYYSQIVNDFQKGDIAEGYSVSREKKESFPLTVTSAQKNPTAFYLCASSSPRTGGGYGYTFGSGTRLTVV.

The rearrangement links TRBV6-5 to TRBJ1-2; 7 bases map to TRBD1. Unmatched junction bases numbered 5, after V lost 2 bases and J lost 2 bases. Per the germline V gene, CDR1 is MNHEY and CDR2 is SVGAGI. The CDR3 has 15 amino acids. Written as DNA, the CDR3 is TGTGCCAGCAGTTACGTCGGAGGGGGCAACTATGGCTACACCTTC. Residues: CASSYVGGGNYGYTF.

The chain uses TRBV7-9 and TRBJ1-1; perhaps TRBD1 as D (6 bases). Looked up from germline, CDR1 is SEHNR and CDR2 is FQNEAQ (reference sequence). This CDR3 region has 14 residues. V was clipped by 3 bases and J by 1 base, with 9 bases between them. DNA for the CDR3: TGTGCCAGCAGCTTGTCAGGGGCGAACACTGAAGCTTTCTTT. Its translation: CASSLSGANTEAFF.

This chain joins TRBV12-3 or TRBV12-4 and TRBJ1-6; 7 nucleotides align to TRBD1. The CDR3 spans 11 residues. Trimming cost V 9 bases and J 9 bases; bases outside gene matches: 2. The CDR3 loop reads CASSGGSPLHF. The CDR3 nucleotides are TGTGCCAGTTCAGGGGGTTCACCCCTCCACTTT.

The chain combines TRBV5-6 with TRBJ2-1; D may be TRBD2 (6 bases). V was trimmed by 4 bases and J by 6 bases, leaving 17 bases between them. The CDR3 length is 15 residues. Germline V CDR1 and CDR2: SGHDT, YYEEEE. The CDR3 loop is CASSRRVGVGNEQFF. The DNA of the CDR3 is TGTGCCAGCAGCCGGAGGGTGGGAGTGGGCAATGAGCAGTTCTTC.